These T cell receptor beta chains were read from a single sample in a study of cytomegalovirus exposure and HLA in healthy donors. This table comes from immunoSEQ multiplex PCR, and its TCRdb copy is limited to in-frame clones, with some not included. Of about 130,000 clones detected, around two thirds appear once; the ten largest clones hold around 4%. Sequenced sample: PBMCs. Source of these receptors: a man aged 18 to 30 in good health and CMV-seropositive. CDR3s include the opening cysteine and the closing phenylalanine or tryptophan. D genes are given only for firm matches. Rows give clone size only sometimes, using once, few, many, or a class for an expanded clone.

CASSPRQGNSPLHF | TGTGCCAGCAGCCCCCGACAGGGAAATTCACCCCTCCACTTT | TRBJ1-6 | TRBV7-2 | TRBD1 | .
CASSETRSQETQYF | TGTGCCAGCAGTGAAACTAGGAGCCAAGAGACCCAGTACTTC | TRBJ2-5 | TRBV6-1 | . | .
CASSPGLGGFESPLHF | TGTGCCAGCAGCCCTGGGCTTGGAGGGTTCGAGTCACCCCTCCACTTT | TRBJ1-6 | TRBV7-9 | . | .
CASSPPGSYNSPLHF | TGTGCCAGCAGCCCCCCCGGGTCCTATAATTCACCCCTCCACTTT | TRBJ1-6 | TRBV7-9 | . | .
CATNGQGYGYTF | TGTGCCACTAACGGGCAGGGATATGGCTACACCTTC | TRBJ1-2 | TRBV2 | . | few
CASSYSFEGYNQPQHF | TGTGCCAGCAGTTACTCCTTTGAGGGTTACAATCAGCCCCAGCATTTT | TRBJ1-5 | TRBV6-5 | . | .
CASSQGLADYNEQFF | TGTGCCAGCAGCCAGGGACTAGCGGATTACAATGAGCAGTTCTTC | TRBJ2-1 | TRBV4-2 | TRBD2 | .
CASSADRGNMNTEAFF | TGTGCCAGCAGTGCGGACAGGGGGAACATGAACACTGAAGCTTTCTTT | TRBJ1-1 | TRBV27 | TRBD1 | .
CASQVTQGGGGDF | TGTGCCAGCCAAGTTACGCAAGGAGGGGGAGGGGACTTC | TRBJ2-4 | TRBV6-6 | . | .
CASRPDRGSGYEQYF | TGTGCCAGCAGACCCGACAGGGGAAGTGGCTACGAGCAGTACTTC | TRBJ2-7 | TRBV6-5 | TRBD1 | few
CAGGLTEKLFF | TGTGCCGGGGGACTTACCGAAAAACTGTTTTTT | TRBJ1-4 | TRBV30 | . | .
CASTLLGERASTDTQYF | TGTGCCAGCACCTTATTGGGAGAGCGGGCAAGCACAGATACGCAGTATTTT | TRBJ2-3 | TRBV27 | . | few
CASRTRGRGQPQHF | TGTGCCAGTAGAACCAGGGGGCGCGGTCAGCCCCAGCATTTT | TRBJ1-5 | TRBV19 | TRBD1 | .
CAWSHGLAGTDTQYF | TGTGCCTGGAGTCACGGGCTAGCGGGCACAGATACGCAGTATTTT | TRBJ2-3 | TRBV30 | TRBD2 | .
CASSVAGSTGELFF | TGTGCCAGCAGCGTAGCGGGGAGCACCGGGGAGCTGTTTTTT | TRBJ2-2 | TRBV9 | . | .
CASNDRGSYEQYF | TGTGCCAGTAACGACAGGGGGTCCTACGAGCAGTACTTC | TRBJ2-7 | TRBV19 | TRBD1 | .
CASRADSYNEQFF | TGTGCCAGCAGGGCTGACTCCTACAATGAGCAGTTCTTC | TRBJ2-1 | TRBV2 | . | .
CSVKETATPTEAFF | TGCAGCGTTAAGGAGACAGCAACCCCCACTGAAGCTTTCTTT | TRBJ1-1 | TRBV29-1 | . | .
CASSLLANRAYYNSPLHF | TGTGCCAGCAGTTTATTAGCCAACAGGGCCTACTATAATTCACCCCTCCACTTT | TRBJ1-6 | TRBV27 | . | .
CASSSPGAGAGEQYF | TGTGCCAGCAGTTCGCCAGGGGCGGGGGCTGGGGAGCAGTACTTC | TRBJ2-7 | TRBV28 | . | .
CASSLNRDKDTQYF | TGCGCCAGCAGCCTAAACCGGGACAAAGATACGCAGTATTTT | TRBJ2-3 | TRBV5-1 | . | .
CASSGQGNHIEQYF | TGTGCCAGCAGCGGACAGGGCAATCACATCGAGCAGTACTTC | TRBJ2-7 | TRBV6-1 | TRBD1 | .
CASSVTGVDEQYF | TGTGCCAGCAGCGTGACAGGGGTCGACGAGCAGTACTTC | TRBJ2-7 | TRBV9 | TRBD1 | .
CASSVGGAGGNTIYF | TGTGCCAGCAGCGTAGGAGGAGCAGGGGGAAACACCATATATTTT | TRBJ1-3 | TRBV9 | . | .
CASSPDRGAFKVLTF | TGTGCCAGCAGCCCGGACAGGGGGGCTTTTAAGGTCCTGACTTTC | TRBJ2-6 | TRBV11-2 | TRBD1 | .
CASSRGTSGGYTGQYF | TGTGCCAGCTCGCGTGGGACTAGCGGGGGCTATACGGGGCAGTATTTT | TRBJ2-3 | TRBV18 | TRBD2 | .
CASSYSPNSYEQYF | TGTGCCAGCAGTTACTCGCCTAACTCCTACGAGCAGTACTTC | TRBJ2-7 | TRBV6-5 | . | .
CASSEGTDNQPQHF | TGCGCCAGCAGTGAGGGGACAGACAATCAGCCCCAGCATTTT | TRBJ1-5 | TRBV10-1 | TRBD1 | few
CASSYSRRGPSYEQYF | TGTGCCAGCAGTTACTCGAGAAGGGGGCCTTCCTACGAGCAGTACTTC | TRBJ2-7 | TRBV6-5 | TRBD1 | .